This T cell receptor beta chain was identified during a study of blood T cell repertoires in COVID-19. The overall study: Collection of acute and convalescent COVID-19 samples took place in the United States, Italy and Spain. From T cells, B-cell-depleted T cells, or PBMCs came the material, which was cDNA or gDNA.

Germline lookup yields CDR1 LNHDA and CDR2 SQIVND (reference sequence). The V gene lost 6 bases and the J gene lost 7 bases, with 18 bases spanning the gap. The CDR3 sequence is 14 residues long. TCRdb keeps only in-frame clones here, not all; method: immunoSEQ multiplex PCR. Among about 210,000 clones listed, 83% were seen once. Sequences were obtained from peripheral blood. This TCR came from a woman in her forties with active or convalescent COVID-19. The rearrangement joins TRBV19 to TRBJ1-2; the D gene is possibly TRBD1 (6 bases). This CDR3 is CASRLKQGMSGYTF. CDR3 bases: TGTGCCAGTAGGTTAAAGCAGGGGATGAGTGGCTACACCTTC.